Sequencing of this T cell receptor (beta chain) was carried out in a study of T cells in tumors after PD-1 blockade. Background on the study: A subset received ongoing vismodegib 150 mg daily alongside anti-PD-1 therapy.

The assay was immunoSEQ multiplex PCR, and TCRdb's table has in-frame clones only and misses some. The data show about 47,000 clones, more than 70% seen once. The CDR3 covers 15 residues. V shed 6 bases, J shed 4 bases, and the junction held 11 bases outside the gene matches. Germline V CDR1 and CDR2: MNHEY, SVGAGI. Genomic DNA template from tumor biopsies or peripheral blood, about 600 ng to 6,500 ng input. V gene TRBV6-5 combines with J gene TRBJ1-1; 7 nucleotides line up with TRBD1. This TCR came from a human donor with basal cell carcinoma. The specimen was PBMCs, collected before anti-PD-1 treatment. The CDR3 sequence: CASRAMTGSSTEAFF. CDR3 sequence (DNA): TGTGCCAGCAGAGCTATGACAGGGTCGAGCACTGAAGCTTTCTTT.